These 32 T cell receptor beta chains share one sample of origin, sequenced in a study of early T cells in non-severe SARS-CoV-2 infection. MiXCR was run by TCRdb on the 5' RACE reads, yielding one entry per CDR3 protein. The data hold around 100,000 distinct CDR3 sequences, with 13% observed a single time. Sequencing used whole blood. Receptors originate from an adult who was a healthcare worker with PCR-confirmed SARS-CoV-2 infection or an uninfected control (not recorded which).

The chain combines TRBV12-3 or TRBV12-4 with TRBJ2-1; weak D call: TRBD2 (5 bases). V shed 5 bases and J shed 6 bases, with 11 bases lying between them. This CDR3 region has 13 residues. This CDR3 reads CASSMRAINEQFF. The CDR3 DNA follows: TGTGCCAGCAGTATGAGGGCAATCAATGAGCAGTTCTTC.

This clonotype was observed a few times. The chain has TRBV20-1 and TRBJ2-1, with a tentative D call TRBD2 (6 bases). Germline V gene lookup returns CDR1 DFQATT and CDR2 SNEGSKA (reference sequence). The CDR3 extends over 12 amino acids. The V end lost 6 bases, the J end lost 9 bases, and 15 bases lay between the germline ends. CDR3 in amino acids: CSAASGEVEQFF. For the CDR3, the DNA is TGCAGTGCGGCTAGTGGGGAGGTTGAGCAGTTCTTC.

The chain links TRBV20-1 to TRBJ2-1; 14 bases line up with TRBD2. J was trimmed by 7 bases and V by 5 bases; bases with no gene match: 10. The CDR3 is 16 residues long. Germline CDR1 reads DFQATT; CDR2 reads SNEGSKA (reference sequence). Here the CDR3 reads CSADGTSGSSRNEQFF. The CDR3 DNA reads TGCAGTGCTGATGGGACTAGCGGGAGTTCTAGGAATGAGCAGTTCTTC.

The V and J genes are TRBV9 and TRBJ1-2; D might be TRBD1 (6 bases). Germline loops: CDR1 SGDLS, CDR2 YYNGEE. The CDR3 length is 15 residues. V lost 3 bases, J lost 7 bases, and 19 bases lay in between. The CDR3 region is CASSATSSGTLGYTF. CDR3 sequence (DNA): TGTGCCAGCAGCGCTACATCTTCCGGGACACTTGGCTACACCTTC.

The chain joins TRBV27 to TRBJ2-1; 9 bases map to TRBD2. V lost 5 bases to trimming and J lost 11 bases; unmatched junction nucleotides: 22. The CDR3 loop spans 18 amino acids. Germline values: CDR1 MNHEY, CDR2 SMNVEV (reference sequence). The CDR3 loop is CASSIAGEGGVGAGKQFF. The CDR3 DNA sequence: TGTGCCAGCAGTATAGCGGGAGAAGGAGGGGTCGGAGCGGGGAAGCAGTTCTTC.

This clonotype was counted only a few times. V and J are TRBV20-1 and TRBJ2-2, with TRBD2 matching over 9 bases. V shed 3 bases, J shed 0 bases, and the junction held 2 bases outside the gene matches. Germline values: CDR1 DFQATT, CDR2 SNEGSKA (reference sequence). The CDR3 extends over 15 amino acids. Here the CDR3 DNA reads TGCAGTGCTAGCGGGACTAGCCCGAACACCGGGGAGCTGTTTTTT. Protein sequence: CSASGTSPNTGELFF.

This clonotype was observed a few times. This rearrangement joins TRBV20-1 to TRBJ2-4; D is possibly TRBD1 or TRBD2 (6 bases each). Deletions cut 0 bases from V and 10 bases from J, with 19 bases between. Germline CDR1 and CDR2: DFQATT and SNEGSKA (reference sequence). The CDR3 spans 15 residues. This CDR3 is CSARDRLRGERIQYF. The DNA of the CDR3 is TGCAGTGCTAGAGATAGGCTTAGGGGGGAAAGGATTCAGTACTTC.

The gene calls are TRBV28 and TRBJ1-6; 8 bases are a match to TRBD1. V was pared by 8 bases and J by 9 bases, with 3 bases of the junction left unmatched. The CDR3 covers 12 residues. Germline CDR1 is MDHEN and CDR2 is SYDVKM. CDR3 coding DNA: TGTGCCAGCCGGACAGGGTCTTCACCCCTCCACTTT. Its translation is CASRTGSSPLHF.

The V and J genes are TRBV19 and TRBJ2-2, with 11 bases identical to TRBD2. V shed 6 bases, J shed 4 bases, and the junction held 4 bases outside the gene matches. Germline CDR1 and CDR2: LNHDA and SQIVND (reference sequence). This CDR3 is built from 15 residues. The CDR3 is CASRIGLAGTGELFF. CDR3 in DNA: TGTGCCAGTAGGATCGGACTAGCGGGCACCGGGGAGCTGTTTTTT.

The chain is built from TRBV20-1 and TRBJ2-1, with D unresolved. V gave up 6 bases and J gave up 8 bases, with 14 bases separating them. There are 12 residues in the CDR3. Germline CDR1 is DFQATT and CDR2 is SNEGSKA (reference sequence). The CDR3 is CSARKSMDEQFF. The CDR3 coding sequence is TGCAGTGCGAGAAAATCGATGGATGAGCAGTTCTTC.

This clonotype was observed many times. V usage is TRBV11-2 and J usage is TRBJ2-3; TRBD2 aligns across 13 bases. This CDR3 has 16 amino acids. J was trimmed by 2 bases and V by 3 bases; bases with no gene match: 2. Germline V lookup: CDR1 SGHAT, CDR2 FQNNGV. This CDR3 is CASSLGLAGITDTQYF. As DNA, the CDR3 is TGTGCCAGCAGCTTGGGACTAGCGGGGATCACAGATACGCAGTATTTT. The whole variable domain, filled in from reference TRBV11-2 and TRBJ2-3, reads EAGVAQSPRYKIIEKRQSVAFWCNPISGHATLYWYQQILGQGPKLLIQFQNNGVVDDSQLPKDRFSAERLKGVDSTLKIQPAKLEDSAVYLCASSLGLAGITDTQYFGPGTRLTVL.

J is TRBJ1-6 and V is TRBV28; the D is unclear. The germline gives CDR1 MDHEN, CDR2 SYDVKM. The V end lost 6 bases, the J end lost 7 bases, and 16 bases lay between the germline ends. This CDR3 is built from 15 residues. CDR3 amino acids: CASRHLLLPNSPLHF. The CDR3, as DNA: TGTGCCAGCAGACACTTATTACTCCCAAATTCACCCCTCCACTTT.

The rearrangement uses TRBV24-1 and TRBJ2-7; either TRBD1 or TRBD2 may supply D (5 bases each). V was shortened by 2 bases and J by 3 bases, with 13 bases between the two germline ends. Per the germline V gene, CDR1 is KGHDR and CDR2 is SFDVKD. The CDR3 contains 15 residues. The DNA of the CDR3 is TGTGCCACCAGTGATTCCCGGGACGGCGACTACGAGCAGTACTTC. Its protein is CATSDSRDGDYEQYF.

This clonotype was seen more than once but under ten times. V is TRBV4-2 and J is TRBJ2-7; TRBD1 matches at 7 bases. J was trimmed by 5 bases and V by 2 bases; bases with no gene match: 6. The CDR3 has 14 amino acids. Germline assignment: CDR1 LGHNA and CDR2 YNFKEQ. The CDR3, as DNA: TGTGCCAGCAGCCAATTTCAACAGGGGCACGAGCAGTACTTC. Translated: CASSQFQQGHEQYF.

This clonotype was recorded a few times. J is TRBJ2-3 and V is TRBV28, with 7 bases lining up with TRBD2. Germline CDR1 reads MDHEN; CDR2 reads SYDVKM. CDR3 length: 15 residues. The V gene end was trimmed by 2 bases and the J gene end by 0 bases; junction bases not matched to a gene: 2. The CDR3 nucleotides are TGTGCCAGCAGTTTAGCTAGCGGAAGCACAGATACGCAGTATTTT. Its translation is CASSLASGSTDTQYF.

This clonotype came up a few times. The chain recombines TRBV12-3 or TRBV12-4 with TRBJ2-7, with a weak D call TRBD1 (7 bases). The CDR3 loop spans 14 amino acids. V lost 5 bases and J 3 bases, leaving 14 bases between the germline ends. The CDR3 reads CASSLGGQYYEQYF. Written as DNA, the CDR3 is TGTGCCAGCAGTCTCGGGGGACAGTACTACGAGCAGTACTTC.

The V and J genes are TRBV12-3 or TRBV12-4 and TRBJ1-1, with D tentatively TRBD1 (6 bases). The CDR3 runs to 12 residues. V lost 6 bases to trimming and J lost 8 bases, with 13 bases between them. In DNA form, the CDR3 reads TGTGCCAGCAGCGGGGGCACGTACGAAGCTTTCTTT. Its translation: CASSGGTYEAFF.

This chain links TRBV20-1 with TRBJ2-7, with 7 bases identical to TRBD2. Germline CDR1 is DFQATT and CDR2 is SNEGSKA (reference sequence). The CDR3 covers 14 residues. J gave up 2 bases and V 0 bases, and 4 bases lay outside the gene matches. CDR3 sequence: CSARDRREPYEQYF. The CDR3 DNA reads TGCAGTGCTAGAGATCGGCGGGAGCCCTACGAGCAGTACTTC.

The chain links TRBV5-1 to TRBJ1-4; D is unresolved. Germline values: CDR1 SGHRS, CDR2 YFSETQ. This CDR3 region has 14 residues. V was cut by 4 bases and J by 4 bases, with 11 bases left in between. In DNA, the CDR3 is TGCGCCAGCAGCGAGGGATCGGGTAATGAAAAACTGTTTTTT. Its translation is CASSEGSGNEKLFF.

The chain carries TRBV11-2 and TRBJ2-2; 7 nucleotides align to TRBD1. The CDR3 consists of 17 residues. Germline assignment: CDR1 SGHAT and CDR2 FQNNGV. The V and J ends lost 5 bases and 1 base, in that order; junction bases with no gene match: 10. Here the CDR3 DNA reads TGTGCCAGCAGCCCAGGCGGAGGACAGGAGAACACCGGGGAGCTGTTTTTT. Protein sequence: CASSPGGGQENTGELFF.

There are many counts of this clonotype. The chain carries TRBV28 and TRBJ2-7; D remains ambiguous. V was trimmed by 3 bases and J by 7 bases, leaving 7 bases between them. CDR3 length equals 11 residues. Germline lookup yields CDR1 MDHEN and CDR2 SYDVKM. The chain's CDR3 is CASSLLREQYF. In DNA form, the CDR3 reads TGTGCCAGCAGTTTGCTCCGGGAGCAGTACTTC.

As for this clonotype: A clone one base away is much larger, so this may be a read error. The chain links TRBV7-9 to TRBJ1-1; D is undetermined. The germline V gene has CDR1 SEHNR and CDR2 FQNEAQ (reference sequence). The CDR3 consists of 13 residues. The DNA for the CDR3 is TGTGTCAGCAGCTTGCCCCCAGCTAGTGAAGCTTTCTTT. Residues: CVSSLPPASEAFF.

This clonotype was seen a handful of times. This CDR3 is CSALKVGTSGRFWVNEQFF. CDR3 nucleotides: TGCAGTGCCCTCAAGGTGGGGACTAGCGGGAGGTTTTGGGTCAATGAGCAGTTCTTC. This sequence joins TRBV20-1 and TRBJ2-1, with 15 positions matching TRBD2. Germline lookup yields CDR1 DFQATT and CDR2 SNEGSKA (reference sequence). This CDR3 spans 19 amino acids. J gave up 6 bases and V 6 bases, and 18 bases lay outside the gene matches.

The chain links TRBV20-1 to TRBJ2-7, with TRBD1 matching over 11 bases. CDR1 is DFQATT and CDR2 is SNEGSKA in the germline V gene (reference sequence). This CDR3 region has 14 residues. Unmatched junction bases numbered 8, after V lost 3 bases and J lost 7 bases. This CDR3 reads CSASTGTGGEEQYF. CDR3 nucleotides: TGCAGTGCTAGTACTGGGACAGGGGGTGAAGAGCAGTACTTC.

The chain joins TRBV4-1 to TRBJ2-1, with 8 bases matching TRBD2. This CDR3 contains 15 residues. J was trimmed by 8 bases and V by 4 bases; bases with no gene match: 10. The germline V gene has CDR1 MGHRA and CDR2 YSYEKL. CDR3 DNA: TGCGCCAGCAGCCCCGACCGGGCGGGAGGACATGAGCAGTTCTTC. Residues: CASSPDRAGGHEQFF.

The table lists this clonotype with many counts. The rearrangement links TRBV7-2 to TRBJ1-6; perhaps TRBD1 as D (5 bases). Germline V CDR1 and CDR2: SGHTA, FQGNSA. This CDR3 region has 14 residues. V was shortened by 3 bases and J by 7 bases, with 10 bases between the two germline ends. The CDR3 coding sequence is TGTGCCAGCAGCTTCCGCCAGGGCAATTCACCCCTCCACTTT. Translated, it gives CASSFRQGNSPLHF.

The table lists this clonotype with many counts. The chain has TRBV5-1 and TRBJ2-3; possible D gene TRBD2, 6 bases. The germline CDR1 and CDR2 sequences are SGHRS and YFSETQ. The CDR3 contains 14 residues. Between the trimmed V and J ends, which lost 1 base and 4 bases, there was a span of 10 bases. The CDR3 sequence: CASSLKASADTQYF. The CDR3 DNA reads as TGCGCCAGCAGCTTGAAGGCTAGCGCAGATACGCAGTATTTT.

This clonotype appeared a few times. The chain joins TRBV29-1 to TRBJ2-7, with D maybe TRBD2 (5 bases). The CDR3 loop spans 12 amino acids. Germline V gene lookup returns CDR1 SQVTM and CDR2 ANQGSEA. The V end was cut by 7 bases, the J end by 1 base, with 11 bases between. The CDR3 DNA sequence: TGCAGCGCACGACGGGATTCCTACGAGCAGTACTTC. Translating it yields CSARRDSYEQYF.

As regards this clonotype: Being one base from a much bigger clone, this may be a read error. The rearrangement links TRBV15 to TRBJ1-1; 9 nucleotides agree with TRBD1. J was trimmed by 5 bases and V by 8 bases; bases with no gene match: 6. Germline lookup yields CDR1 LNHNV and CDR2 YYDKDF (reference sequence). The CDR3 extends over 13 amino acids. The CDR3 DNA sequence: TGTGCCACCGGGACAGGGTGGTGGACTGAAGCTTTCTTT. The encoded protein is CATGTGWWTEAFF.

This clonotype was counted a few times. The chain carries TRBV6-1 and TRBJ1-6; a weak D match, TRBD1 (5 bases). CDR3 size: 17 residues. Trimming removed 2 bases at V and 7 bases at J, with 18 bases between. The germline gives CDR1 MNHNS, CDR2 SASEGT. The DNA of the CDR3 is TGTGCCAGCAGTGAAACTCTCGAGGGGCATGGGAATTCACCCCTCCACTTT. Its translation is CASSETLEGHGNSPLHF.

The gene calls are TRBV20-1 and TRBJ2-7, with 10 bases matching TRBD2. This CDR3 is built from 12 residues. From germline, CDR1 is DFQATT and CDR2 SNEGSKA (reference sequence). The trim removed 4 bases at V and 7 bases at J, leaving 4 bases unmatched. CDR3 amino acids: CSAISGRREQYF. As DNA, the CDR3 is TGCAGTGCTATTAGCGGGAGGAGGGAGCAGTACTTC.

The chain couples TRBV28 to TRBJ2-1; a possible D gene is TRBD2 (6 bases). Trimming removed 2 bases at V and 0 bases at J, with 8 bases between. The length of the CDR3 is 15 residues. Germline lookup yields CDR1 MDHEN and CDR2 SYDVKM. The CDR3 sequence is CASSLGGISYNEQFF. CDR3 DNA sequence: TGTGCCAGCAGTTTAGGCGGGATCTCCTACAATGAGCAGTTCTTC.